Below are 27 T cell receptor beta chains sequenced from a single sample in a study of beta chain features in type 1 diabetes. Notes on the study in general: People with Type 1 diabetes carried modestly yet significantly shorter TCRB CDR3s in all four CD4+ subsets.

No antigens are known for them. Reverse transcription of all isolated RNA meant that expressed TCRB transcripts were sequenced. The table came from immunoSEQ multiplex PCR; TCRdb's copy has only in-frame clones and leaves some out. Of 200,000 to 300,000 clones listed, 11% are singletons. Source material: naive CD4+ T cells from blood. The origin of the receptors is a man aged 25 to 45 with type 1 diabetes.

This clone occurred a few times. CDR3 amino acids: CASSQATIYNEQFF. The CDR3 nucleotides are TGTGCCAGCAGCCAAGCGACTATCTACAATGAGCAGTTCTTC. V gene TRBV14 combines with J gene TRBJ2-1; perhaps TRBD2 as D (5 bases). This CDR3 is built from 14 residues. CDR1 and CDR2 from the germline V gene are SGHDN and FVKESK. V was trimmed by 1 base and J by 3 bases, leaving 7 bases between them.

V is TRBV7-9 and J is TRBJ1-3; D is uncertain. The CDR3 is 16 amino acids. Trimming shortened V by 3 bases and J by 0 bases, and 12 bases separated the two germline ends. Germline CDR1 reads SEHNR; CDR2 reads FQNEAQ (reference sequence). This chain's CDR3 is CASSFLGGNSGNTIYF. The CDR3 DNA reads TGTGCCAGCAGCTTCTTAGGCGGCAACTCTGGAAACACCATATATTTT.

The genes are TRBV7-2 and TRBJ1-6; D remains ambiguous. V shed 5 bases and J shed 4 bases, with 12 bases lying between them. The CDR3 contains 15 residues. Germline V gives CDR1 SGHTA, CDR2 FQGNSA. The CDR3 nucleotides are TGTGCCAGCAGCCCAGCACCGACATATAATTCACCCCTCCACTTT. Translated, it gives CASSPAPTYNSPLHF.

Only a few counts were recorded for this clone. The V and J genes are TRBV29-1 and TRBJ2-2; possible D gene TRBD1, 8 bases. The ends were cut back, 6 bases at V and 6 bases at J, with 14 bases in the middle. Germline CDR1 is SQVTM and CDR2 is ANQGSEA. This CDR3 has 13 amino acids. In DNA form, the CDR3 reads TGCAGCGTGGACAGGGCGGGGGCCGGGGAGCTGTTTTTT. The encoded protein is CSVDRAGAGELFF.

There are a few counts of this clone. The rearrangement links TRBV28 to TRBJ1-2; 7 positions agree with TRBD1. This CDR3 has 14 amino acids. V shed 5 bases and J 10 bases; nucleotides not matched to a gene: 13. CDR1 is MDHEN and CDR2 is SYDVKM in the germline V gene. The CDR3 DNA is TGTGCCAGCAGTACCCCAGGGGGGACACCCATCTACACCTTC. It codes for CASSTPGGTPIYTF.

V is TRBV21-1 and J is TRBJ1-2; TRBD1, the table's D call, lacks a check against the DNA. TRBV21-1 is a documented pseudogene. The CDR3 is 13 amino acids. The CDR3 region is CASSRDRNYGYTF. In nucleotides, the CDR3 is TGTGCCAGCAGCCGCGACAGGAACTATGGCTACACCTTC.

This clone has more than one count but fewer than ten. This sequence joins TRBV19 and TRBJ2-5, with TRBD2 matching over 13 bases. The V gene's germline CDR1 is LNHDA and CDR2 SQIVND (reference sequence). J was trimmed by 4 bases and V by 9 bases; bases with no gene match: 5. The CDR3 totals 14 residues. Here the CDR3 DNA reads TGTGCCAGCCGGACTAGCGGGGGCTTAGAGACCCAGTACTTC. Translating it yields CASRTSGGLETQYF. The variable domain in full, completed from reference TRBV19 and TRBJ2-5, reads DGGITQSPKYLFRKEGQNVTLSCEQNLNHDAMYWYRQDPGQGLRLIYYSQIVNDFQKGDIAEGYSVSREKKESFPLTVTSAQKNPTAFYLCASRTSGGLETQYFGPGTRLLVL.

V is TRBV4-1 and J is TRBJ2-1; 7 bases agree with TRBD2. In germline, CDR1 is MGHRA, CDR2 YSYEKL. There are 17 residues in the CDR3. V was clipped by 2 bases and J by 0 bases; unmatched bases: 7. CDR3 loop: CASSQTPAGSSYNEQFF. CDR3 nucleotides: TGCGCCAGCAGCCAAACCCCAGCGGGGAGCTCCTACAATGAGCAGTTCTTC.

This clone has just a few counts. This chain links TRBV30 with TRBJ1-1; D is uncertain. This CDR3 contains 13 residues. Between the trimmed V and J ends, which lost 4 bases and 4 bases, there was a span of 13 bases. In germline, CDR1 is GTSNPN, CDR2 SVGIG (reference sequence). The CDR3 region has the DNA TGTGCCTGGAAACACCCCCCTGGCACTGAAGCTTTCTTT. Translation gives CAWKHPPGTEAFF.

This clone was seen only a few times. This sequence joins TRBV5-1 and TRBJ1-6; D is perhaps TRBD1 (5 bases). This CDR3 comprises 14 residues. Germline V gives CDR1 SGHRS, CDR2 YFSETQ. V gave up 5 bases and J gave up 5 bases, with 11 bases separating them. The chain's CDR3 is CASRQTGDNSPLHF. CDR3 in DNA: TGCGCCAGCAGACAGACGGGGGATAATTCACCCCTCCACTTT.

This clone was seen a few times. This chain connects TRBV7-2 to TRBJ1-1; 8 bases align to TRBD1. The germline V gene has CDR1 SGHTA and CDR2 FQGNSA. The CDR3 loop spans 14 amino acids. The V segment lost 5 bases and the J segment 4 bases; nucleotides outside the gene matches: 6. CDR3 in DNA: TGTGCCAGCAGCCCGACAGGGGCGATCACTGAAGCTTTCTTT. Its protein product is CASSPTGAITEAFF. The full variable domain, completed using reference TRBV7-2 and TRBJ1-1, is GAGVSQSPSNKVTEKGKDVELRCDPISGHTALYWYRQSLGQGLEFLIYFQGNSAPDKSGLPSDRFSAERTGGSVSTLTIQRTQQEDSAVYLCASSPTGAITEAFFGQGTRLTVV.

This clone has only a few counts. The J gene is TRBJ1-2, the V gene TRBV9; D is possibly TRBD1 (5 bases). Per germline, CDR1 SGDLS and CDR2 YYNGEE. The V end lost 5 bases, the J end lost 8 bases, and 19 bases lay between the germline ends. The CDR3 has 14 residues. The chain's CDR3 is CASSLAGQLEGYTF. CDR3 coding DNA: TGTGCCAGCAGTCTTGCCGGACAATTGGAAGGCTACACCTTC.

The gene calls are TRBV28 and TRBJ2-7, with D possibly being TRBD1 (6 bases). Germline V CDR1 and CDR2: MDHEN, SYDVKM. The CDR3 is made up of 14 amino acids. Trimming cost V 7 bases and J 2 bases, with 15 bases left between them. CDR3 sequence: CASIRTVSAYEQYF. CDR3 in DNA: TGTGCCAGCATCCGGACAGTATCAGCCTACGAGCAGTACTTC.

This chain links TRBV7-3 with TRBJ1-1, with 7 bases matching TRBD1. Trimming at V came to 5 bases and at J to 2 bases, leaving 17 bases not matched to a gene. The CDR3 runs 18 residues. Germline-derived CDR1 and CDR2 are SGHTA and FQGTGA. CDR3 sequence (DNA): TGTGCCAGCAGCCCCAGGGGGGTCGATAGACCAGGAAACACTGAAGCTTTCTTT. This encodes CASSPRGVDRPGNTEAFF.

V usage is TRBV5-6 and J usage is TRBJ2-6; 8 bases line up with TRBD1. The CDR3 runs to 16 residues. Trimming cost V 4 bases and J 2 bases; bases outside gene matches: 5. Germline CDR1 is SGHDT and CDR2 is YYEEEE. This CDR3 reads CASSVDRGAGANVLTF. CDR3 in DNA: TGTGCCAGCAGCGTAGACAGGGGAGCTGGGGCCAACGTCCTGACTTTC.

This clone has only a few counts. The rearrangement links TRBV19 to TRBJ2-5, with D perhaps matching TRBD1 (6 bases). Per the germline V gene, CDR1 is LNHDA and CDR2 is SQIVND (reference sequence). The length of the CDR3 is 14 residues. The V end was cut by 6 bases, the J end by 1 base, with 12 bases between. CDR3 nucleotides: TGTGCCAGTAGGCCGGGACACCTCCAAGAGACCCAGTACTTC. Its translation is CASRPGHLQETQYF.

The rearrangement joins TRBV25-1 to TRBJ2-7, with a tentative D call TRBD1 (5 bases). The CDR3 totals 13 residues. Germline lookup yields CDR1 MGHDK and CDR2 SYGVNS. Trimming left V 5 bases short and J 3 bases short, with 11 bases between. In DNA form, the CDR3 reads TGTGCCAGCAGTAGCCCAGGGATCTACGAGCAGTACTTC. This translates into CASSSPGIYEQYF.

This clone was picked up a small number of times. The V gene is TRBV5-6, the J gene TRBJ1-6; tentative D call: TRBD1 (6 bases). The CDR3 has 15 residues. The V gene's germline CDR1 is SGHDT and CDR2 YYEEEE. Trimming stripped 0 bases from V and 9 bases from J, with 13 bases between. The CDR3 loop is CASSLEARGSSPLHF. DNA of the CDR3: TGTGCCAGCAGCTTGGAGGCCAGGGGTAGTTCACCCCTCCACTTT.

This clone was detected a few times. V is TRBV7-9 and J is TRBJ1-4; 7 nucleotides line up with TRBD1. The V gene end was trimmed by 3 bases and the J gene end by 8 bases; junction bases not matched to a gene: 9. The CDR3 runs to 15 residues. The germline gives CDR1 SEHNR, CDR2 FQNEAQ (reference sequence). The DNA of the CDR3 is TGTGCCAGCAGCTTGCTAGAGGGACAGAAAGAAAAACTGTTTTTT. This encodes CASSLLEGQKEKLFF.

V gene TRBV5-1 combines with J gene TRBJ2-1; D is perhaps TRBD2 (6 bases). Trimming took off 5 bases at V and 0 bases at J, with 12 bases between the two ends. The CDR3 runs to 15 residues. Germline V gene lookup returns CDR1 SGHRS and CDR2 YFSETQ. The chain's CDR3 is CASSWDGSSYNEQFF. In nucleotides, the CDR3 is TGCGCCAGCAGTTGGGACGGGAGCTCCTACAATGAGCAGTTCTTC. Using reference TRBV5-1 and TRBJ2-1 for the parts outside the CDR3, the full variable domain is KAGVTQTPRYLIKTRGQQVTLSCSPISGHRSVSWYQQTPGQGLQFLFEYFSETQRNKGNFPGRFSGRQFSNSRSEMNVSTLELGDSALYLCASSWDGSSYNEQFFGPGTRLTVL.

The table lists this clone with a few counts. This rearrangement joins TRBV6-5 to TRBJ2-3; 8 bases agree with TRBD2. This CDR3 comprises 14 residues. V lost 8 bases and J lost 4; bases outside the gene matches: 8. Germline CDR1 is MNHEY and CDR2 is SVGAGI. The CDR3 DNA sequence: TGTGCCAGCCGCTGGAACGGGGGGGCAGATACGCAGTATTTT. Amino acid sequence: CASRWNGGADTQYF.

The gene calls are TRBV5-1 and TRBJ2-2, with 7 bases lining up with TRBD1. Trimming at V came to 4 bases and at J to 4 bases, leaving 10 bases not matched to a gene. The germline V gene encodes CDR1 SGHRS and CDR2 YFSETQ. CDR3 size: 16 residues. This CDR3 reads CASSTQQGPGTGELFF. DNA of the CDR3: TGCGCCAGCAGCACGCAACAGGGGCCGGGCACCGGGGAGCTGTTTTTT.

The sample holds a few counts of this clone. The J gene is TRBJ1-2, the V gene TRBV5-1; 7 positions match TRBD1. CDR1 and CDR2 from the germline V gene are SGHRS and YFSETQ. The V and J ends lost 4 bases and 8 bases, in that order; junction bases with no gene match: 8. The length of the CDR3 is 13 residues. CDR3 nucleotides: TGCGCCAGCAGCGTTACAGGGGAACGCGGCTACACCTTC. Amino acid sequence: CASSVTGERGYTF.

This chain connects TRBV29-1 to TRBJ1-5; D not resolved. V was cut by 3 bases and J by 3 bases, with 9 bases left in between. The germline gives CDR1 SQVTM, CDR2 ANQGSEA. The CDR3 is 13 amino acids. The CDR3 DNA reads as TGCAGCGTTGAGGCGGGTTCCAATCAGCCCCAGCATTTT. This codes for CSVEAGSNQPQHF.

The genes are TRBV4-2 and TRBJ2-7; a possible D gene is TRBD2 (5 bases). V was clipped by 5 bases and J by 7 bases, with 9 bases between them. The CDR3 has 11 residues. Germline values: CDR1 LGHNA, CDR2 YNFKEQ. CDR3 DNA sequence: TGTGCCAGCAGCGGAGAGGGAGAGCAGTACTTC. It translates to CASSGEGEQYF.

This clone has more than one count but fewer than ten. V usage is TRBV9 and J usage is TRBJ1-5; possibly TRBD1 for D (5 bases). Per germline, CDR1 SGDLS and CDR2 YYNGEE. The CDR3 length is 17 residues. V was trimmed by 4 bases and J by 3 bases, leaving 20 bases between them. In nucleotides, the CDR3 is TGTGCCAGCAGCCCCGGCGGGGAGGGGCTGTACAATCAGCCCCAGCATTTT. Its protein is CASSPGGEGLYNQPQHF.

J is TRBJ2-7 and V is TRBV5-4, with D possibly being TRBD2 (6 bases). Germline loops: CDR1 SGHNT, CDR2 YYREEE (reference sequence). Deletions cut 3 bases from V and 9 bases from J, with 13 bases between. The CDR3 is 12 amino acids. As DNA, the CDR3 is TGTGCCAGCAGCTATCCCGGGGAGGCGCAGTACTTC. This codes for CASSYPGEAQYF.